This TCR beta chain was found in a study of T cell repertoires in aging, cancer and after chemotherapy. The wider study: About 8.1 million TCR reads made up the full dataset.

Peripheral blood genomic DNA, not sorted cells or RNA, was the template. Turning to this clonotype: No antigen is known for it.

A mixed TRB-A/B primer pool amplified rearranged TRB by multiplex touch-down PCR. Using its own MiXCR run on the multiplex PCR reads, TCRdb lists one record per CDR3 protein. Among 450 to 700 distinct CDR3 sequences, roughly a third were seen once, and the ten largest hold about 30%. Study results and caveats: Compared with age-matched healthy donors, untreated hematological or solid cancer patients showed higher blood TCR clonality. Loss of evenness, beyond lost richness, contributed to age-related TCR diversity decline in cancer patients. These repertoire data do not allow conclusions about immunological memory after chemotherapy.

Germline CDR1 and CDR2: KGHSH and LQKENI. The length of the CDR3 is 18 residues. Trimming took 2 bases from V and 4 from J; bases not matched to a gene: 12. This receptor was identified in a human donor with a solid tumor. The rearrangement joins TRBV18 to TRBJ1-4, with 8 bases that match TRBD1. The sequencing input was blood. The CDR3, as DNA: TGTGCCAGCTCACCAACGATAGGGACAGGACGGAATAATGAAAAACTGTTTTTT. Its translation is CASSPTIGTGRNNEKLFF.